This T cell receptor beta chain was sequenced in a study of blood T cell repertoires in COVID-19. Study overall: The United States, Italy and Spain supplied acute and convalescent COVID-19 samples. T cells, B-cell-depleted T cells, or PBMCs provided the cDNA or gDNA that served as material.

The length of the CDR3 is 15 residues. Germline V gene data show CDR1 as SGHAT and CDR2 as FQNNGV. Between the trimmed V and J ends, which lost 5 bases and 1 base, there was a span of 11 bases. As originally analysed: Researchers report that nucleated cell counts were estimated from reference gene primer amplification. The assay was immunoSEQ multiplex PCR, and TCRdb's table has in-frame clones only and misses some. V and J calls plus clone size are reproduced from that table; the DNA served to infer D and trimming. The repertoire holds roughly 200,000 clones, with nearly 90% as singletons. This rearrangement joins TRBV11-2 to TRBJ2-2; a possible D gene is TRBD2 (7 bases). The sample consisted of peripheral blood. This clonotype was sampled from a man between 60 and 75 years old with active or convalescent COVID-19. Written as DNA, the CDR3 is TGTGCCAGCAGCCCAGCGGGACAGAACACCGGGGAGCTGTTTTTT. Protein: CASSPAGQNTGELFF. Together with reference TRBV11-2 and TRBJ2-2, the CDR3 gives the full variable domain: EAGVAQSPRYKIIEKRQSVAFWCNPISGHATLYWYQQILGQGPKLLIQFQNNGVVDDSQLPKDRFSAERLKGVDSTLKIQPAKLEDSAVYLCASSPAGQNTGELFFGEGSRLTVL.